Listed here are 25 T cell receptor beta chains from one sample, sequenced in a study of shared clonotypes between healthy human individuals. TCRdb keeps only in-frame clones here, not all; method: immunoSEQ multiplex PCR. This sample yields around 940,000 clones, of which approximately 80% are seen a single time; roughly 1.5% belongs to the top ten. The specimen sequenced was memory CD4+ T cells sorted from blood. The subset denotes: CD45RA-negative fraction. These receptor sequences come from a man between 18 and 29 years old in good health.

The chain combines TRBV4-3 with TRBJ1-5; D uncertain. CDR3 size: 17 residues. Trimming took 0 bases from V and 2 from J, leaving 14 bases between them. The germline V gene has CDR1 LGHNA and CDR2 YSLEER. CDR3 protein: CASSQETGGRGNQPQHF. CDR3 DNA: TGCGCCAGCAGCCAAGAGACCGGCGGTCGGGGCAATCAGCCCCAGCATTTT.

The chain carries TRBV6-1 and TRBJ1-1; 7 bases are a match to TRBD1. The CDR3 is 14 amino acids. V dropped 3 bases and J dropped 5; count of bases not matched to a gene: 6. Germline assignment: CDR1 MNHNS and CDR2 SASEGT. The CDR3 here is CASSDQGVRTEAFF. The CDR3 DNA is TGTGCCAGCAGTGACCAGGGGGTGAGGACTGAAGCTTTCTTT.

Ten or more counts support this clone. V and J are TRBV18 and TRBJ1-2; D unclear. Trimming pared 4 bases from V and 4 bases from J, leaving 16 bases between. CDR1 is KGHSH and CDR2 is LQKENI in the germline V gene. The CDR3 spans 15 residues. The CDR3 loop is CASSLPIKDTYGYTF. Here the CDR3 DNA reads TGTGCCAGCTCACTTCCGATCAAGGATACCTATGGCTACACCTTC.

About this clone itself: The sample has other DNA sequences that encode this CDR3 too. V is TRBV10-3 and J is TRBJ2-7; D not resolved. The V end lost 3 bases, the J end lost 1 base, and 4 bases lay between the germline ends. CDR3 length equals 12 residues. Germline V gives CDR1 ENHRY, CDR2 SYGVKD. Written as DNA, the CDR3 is TGTGCCATCAGTGACAGGTCCTACGAGCAGTACTTC. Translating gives CAISDRSYEQYF.

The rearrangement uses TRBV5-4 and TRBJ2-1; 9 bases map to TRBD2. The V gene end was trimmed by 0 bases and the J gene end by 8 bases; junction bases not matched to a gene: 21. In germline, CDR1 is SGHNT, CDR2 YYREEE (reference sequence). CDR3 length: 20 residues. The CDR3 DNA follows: TGTGCCAGCAGCTTGGAGGCGCCTTGGAGCGGGGGGCCAACTGTCGATGAGCAGTTCTTC. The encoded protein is CASSLEAPWSGGPTVDEQFF.

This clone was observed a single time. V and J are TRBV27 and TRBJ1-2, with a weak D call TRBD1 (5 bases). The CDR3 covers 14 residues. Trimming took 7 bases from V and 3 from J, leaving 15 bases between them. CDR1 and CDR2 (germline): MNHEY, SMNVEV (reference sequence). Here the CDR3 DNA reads TGTGCCAGCAAAAGGGAGGCAGGGTACTATGGCTACACCTTC. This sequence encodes CASKREAGYYGYTF.

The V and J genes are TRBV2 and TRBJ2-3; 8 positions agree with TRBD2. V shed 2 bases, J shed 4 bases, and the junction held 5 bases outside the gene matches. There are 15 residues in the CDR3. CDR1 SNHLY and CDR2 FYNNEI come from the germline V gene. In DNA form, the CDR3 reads TGTGCCAGCAGTGAAAATGGCGGGAGGTCAGATACGCAGTATTTT. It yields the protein CASSENGGRSDTQYF.

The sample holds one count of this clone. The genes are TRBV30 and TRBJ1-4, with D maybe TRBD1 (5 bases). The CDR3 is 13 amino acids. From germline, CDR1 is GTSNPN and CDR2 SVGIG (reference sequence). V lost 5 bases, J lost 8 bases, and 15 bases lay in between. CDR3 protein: CAWAGRGGEKLFF. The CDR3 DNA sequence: TGTGCCTGGGCAGGGAGGGGAGGGGAAAAACTGTTTTTT.

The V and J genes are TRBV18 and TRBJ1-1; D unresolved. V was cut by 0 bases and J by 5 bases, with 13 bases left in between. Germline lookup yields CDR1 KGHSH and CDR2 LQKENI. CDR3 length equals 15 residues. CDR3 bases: TGTGCCAGCTCACCACCGACACACGGTCTAACTGAAGCTTTCTTT. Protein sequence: CASSPPTHGLTEAFF.

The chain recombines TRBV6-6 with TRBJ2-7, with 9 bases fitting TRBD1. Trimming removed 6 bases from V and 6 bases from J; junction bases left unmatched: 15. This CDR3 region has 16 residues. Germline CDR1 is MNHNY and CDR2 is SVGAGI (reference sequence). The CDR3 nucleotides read TGTGCCAGCAGCCCCGGGACAGGGCTCCTTCCGAGCGAGCAGTACTTC. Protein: CASSPGTGLLPSEQYF.

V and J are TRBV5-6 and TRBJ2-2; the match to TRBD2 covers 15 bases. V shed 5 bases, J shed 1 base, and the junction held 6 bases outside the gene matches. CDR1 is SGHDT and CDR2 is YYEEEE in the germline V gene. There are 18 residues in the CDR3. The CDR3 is CASSLGLAGGRNTGELFF. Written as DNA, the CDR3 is TGTGCCAGCAGTCTGGGACTAGCGGGGGGACGGAACACCGGGGAGCTGTTTTTT.

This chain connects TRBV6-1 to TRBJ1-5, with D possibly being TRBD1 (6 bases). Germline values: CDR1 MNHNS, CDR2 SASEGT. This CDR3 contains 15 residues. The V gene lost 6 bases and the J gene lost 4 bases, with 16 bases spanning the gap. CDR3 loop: CASSSTKGGNQPQHF. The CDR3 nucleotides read TGTGCCAGCAGCTCTACCAAGGGGGGAAATCAGCCCCAGCATTTT.

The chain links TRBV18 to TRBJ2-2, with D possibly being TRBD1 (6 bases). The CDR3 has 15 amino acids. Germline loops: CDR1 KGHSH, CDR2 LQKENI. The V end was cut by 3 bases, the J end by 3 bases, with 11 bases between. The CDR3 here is CASSPRAGDTGELFF. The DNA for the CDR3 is TGTGCCAGCTCACCGAGGGCAGGGGACACCGGGGAGCTGTTTTTT.

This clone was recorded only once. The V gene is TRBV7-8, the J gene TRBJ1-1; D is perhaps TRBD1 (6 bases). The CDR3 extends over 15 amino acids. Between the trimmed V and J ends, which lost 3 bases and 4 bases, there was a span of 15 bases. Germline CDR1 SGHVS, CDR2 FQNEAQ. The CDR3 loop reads CASSFLESGATEAFF. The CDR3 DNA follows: TGTGCCAGCAGCTTTCTAGAGTCGGGGGCCACTGAAGCTTTCTTT.

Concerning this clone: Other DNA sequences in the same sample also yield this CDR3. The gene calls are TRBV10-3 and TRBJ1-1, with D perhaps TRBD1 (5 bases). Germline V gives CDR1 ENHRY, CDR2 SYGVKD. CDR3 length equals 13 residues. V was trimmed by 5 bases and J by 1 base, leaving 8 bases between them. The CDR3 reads CAISLQGNTEAFF. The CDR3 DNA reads TGTGCCATCAGTCTCCAGGGGAACACTGAAGCTTTCTTT.

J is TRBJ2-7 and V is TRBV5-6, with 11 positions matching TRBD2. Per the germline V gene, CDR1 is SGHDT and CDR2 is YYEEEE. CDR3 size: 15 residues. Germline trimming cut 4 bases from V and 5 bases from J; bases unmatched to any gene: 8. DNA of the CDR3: TGTGCCAGCAGCGGTCTAGCGGGAGGTGTAGACGAGCAGTACTTC. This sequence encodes CASSGLAGGVDEQYF.

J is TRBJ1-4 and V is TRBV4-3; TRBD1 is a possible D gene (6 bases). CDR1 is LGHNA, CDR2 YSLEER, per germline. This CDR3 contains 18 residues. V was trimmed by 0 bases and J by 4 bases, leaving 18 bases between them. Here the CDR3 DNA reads TGCGCCAGCAGCCAAGATCGGCCTACAGGGACACTTAATGAAAAACTGTTTTTT. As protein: CASSQDRPTGTLNEKLFF.

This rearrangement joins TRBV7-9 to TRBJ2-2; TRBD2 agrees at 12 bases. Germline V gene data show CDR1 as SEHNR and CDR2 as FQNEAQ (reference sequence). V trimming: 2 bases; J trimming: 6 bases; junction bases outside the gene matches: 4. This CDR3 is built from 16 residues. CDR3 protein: CASSLTSGRIAGELFF. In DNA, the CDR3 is TGTGCCAGCAGCTTAACTAGCGGGAGGATCGCCGGGGAGCTGTTTTTT. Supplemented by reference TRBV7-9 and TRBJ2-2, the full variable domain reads DTGVSQNPRHKITKRGQNVTFRCDPISEHNRLYWYRQTLGQGPEFLTYFQNEAQLEKSRLLSDRFSAERPKGSFSTLEIQRTEQGDSAMYLCASSLTSGRIAGELFFGEGSRLTVL.

CDR3 sequence: CASSELGIYGYTF. CDR3 nucleotides: TGCGCCAGCAGTGAGCTGGGGATCTATGGCTACACCTTC. V is TRBV10-2 and J is TRBJ1-2; the D is unclear. Trimming took 2 bases from V and 4 from J, leaving 8 bases between them. The CDR3 extends over 13 amino acids. The V gene's germline CDR1 is WSHSY and CDR2 SAAADI.

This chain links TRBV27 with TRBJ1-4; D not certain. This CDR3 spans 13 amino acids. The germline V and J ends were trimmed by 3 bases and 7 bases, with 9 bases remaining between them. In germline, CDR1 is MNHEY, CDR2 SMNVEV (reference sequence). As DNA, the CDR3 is TGTGCCAGCAGTTTTGGGTGGGGTGAAAAACTGTTTTTT. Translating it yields CASSFGWGEKLFF.

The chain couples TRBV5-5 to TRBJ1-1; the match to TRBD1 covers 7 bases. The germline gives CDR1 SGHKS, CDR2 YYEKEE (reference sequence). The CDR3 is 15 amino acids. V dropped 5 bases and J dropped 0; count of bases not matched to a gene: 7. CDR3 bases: TGTGCCAGCAGTAGACAGGGCGCTATGAACACTGAAGCTTTCTTT. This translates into CASSRQGAMNTEAFF.

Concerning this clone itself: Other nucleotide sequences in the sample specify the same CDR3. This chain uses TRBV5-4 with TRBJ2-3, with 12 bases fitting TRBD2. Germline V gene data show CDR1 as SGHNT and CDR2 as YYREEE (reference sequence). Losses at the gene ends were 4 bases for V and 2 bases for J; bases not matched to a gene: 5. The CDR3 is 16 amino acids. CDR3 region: CASSLRLAGVTDTQYF. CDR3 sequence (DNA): TGTGCCAGCAGCCTAAGACTAGCGGGGGTCACAGATACGCAGTATTTT.

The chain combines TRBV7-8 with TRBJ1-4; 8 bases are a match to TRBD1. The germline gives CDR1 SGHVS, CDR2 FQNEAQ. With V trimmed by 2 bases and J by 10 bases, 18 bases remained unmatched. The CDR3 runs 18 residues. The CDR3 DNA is TGTGCCAGCAGCTTAAAAGGGACAGGCAATTCACCGTCTGGAAAACTGTTTTTT. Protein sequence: CASSLKGTGNSPSGKLFF.

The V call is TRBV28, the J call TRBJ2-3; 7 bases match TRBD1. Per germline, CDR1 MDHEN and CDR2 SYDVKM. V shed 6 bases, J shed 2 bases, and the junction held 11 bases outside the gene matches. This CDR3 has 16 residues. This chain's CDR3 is CASRKQGLPITDTQYF. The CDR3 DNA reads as TGTGCCAGCAGAAAACAGGGGCTCCCGATCACAGATACGCAGTATTTT. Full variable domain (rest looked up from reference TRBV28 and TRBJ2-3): DVKVTQSSRYLVKRTGEKVFLECVQDMDHENMFWYRQDPGLGLRLIYFSYDVKMKEKGDIPEGYSVSREKKERFSLILESASTNQTSMYLCASRKQGLPITDTQYFGPGTRLTVL.

This CDR3 reads CASRLGGWGEKLFF. The CDR3 region has the DNA TGTGCCAGCCGTTTGGGGGGCTGGGGTGAAAAACTGTTTTTT. V usage is TRBV2 and J usage is TRBJ1-4; D is possibly TRBD1 (6 bases). The CDR3 runs to 14 residues. Germline V gene lookup returns CDR1 SNHLY and CDR2 FYNNEI. Between the trimmed V and J ends, which lost 8 bases and 7 bases, there was a span of 17 bases.